These 32 T cell receptor beta chains originate from one sample sequenced in a study of CD8+CD57+ T cells in acquired aplastic anemia listed by TCRdb under 2018. The reads were generated on an Illumina HiSeq 2000. TCR beta VDJ combination and CDR3 sequence profiling used genomic DNA as the template. The public reads were run again by TCRdb, first through fastp at Q25 and then through MiXCR, and only productive beta chains were kept. Rows merge per CDR3 protein into single entries with the most common DNA and genes. The sample table shows a few hundred thousand distinct CDR3 sequences, and over 25% are seen once. Roughly 0.8% of the sample comes from the top ten. The patients picked for sequencing were ones in whom flow cytometry had shown an expansion of CD8+CD57+ cells. Sequenced input: sorted CD4+, CD8+, or CD8+CD57+ T cells (not recorded which) from PBMCs. These receptors all come from a human donor with aplastic anemia.

At least ten counts were recorded for this clonotype. V is TRBV5-6 and J is TRBJ1-6, with D tentatively TRBD1 (5 bases). V was trimmed by 1 base and J by 17 bases, leaving 19 bases between them. The CDR3 loop spans 14 amino acids. Germline CDR1 is SGHDT and CDR2 is YYEEEE. CDR3 bases: TGTGCCAGCAGCTTGCGGGGGGACGGAGCCCCCTTCCACTTT. Its protein product is CASSLRGDGAPFHF.

This clonotype was seen once. V gene TRBV9 combines with J gene TRBJ2-7; a possible D gene is TRBD1 (5 bases). This CDR3 contains 15 residues. CDR1 and CDR2 (germline): SGDLS, YYNGEE. V lost 5 bases and J lost 2, with 17 bases in between. CDR3 in DNA: TGTGCCAGCAGACGATCCACAGGCAGAACCTACGAGCAGTACTTC. The encoded protein is CASRRSTGRTYEQYF.

The sample holds a few counts of this clonotype. Here the CDR3 reads CATLLLAGGEQYF. CDR3 nucleotides: TGTGCCACCCTCCTCCTAGCGGGAGGCGAGCAGTACTTC. V is TRBV24-1 and J is TRBJ2-7; 11 nucleotides match TRBD2. Germline loops: CDR1 KGHDR, CDR2 SFDVKD. Losses at the gene ends were 9 bases for V and 6 bases for J; bases not matched to a gene: 6. The CDR3 is made up of 13 amino acids.

Regarding this clonotype: A clone one base away is much larger, so this may be a read error. No conserved phenylalanine or tryptophan is present at the end of the CDR3, so a read error is the likely explanation. The chain uses TRBV5-6 and TRBJ1-2, with 7 bases fitting TRBD1. Trimming cost V 7 bases and J 0 bases; bases outside gene matches: 6. CDR1 is SGHDT and CDR2 is YYEEEE in the germline V gene. This CDR3 comprises 14 residues. CDR3 loop: CASRGQSANYGYTL. The DNA of the CDR3 is TGTGCCAGCCGGGGACAGTCGGCTAACTATGGCTACACCCTC.

The chain has TRBV29-1 and TRBJ2-5, with no clear D. The germline gives CDR1 SQVTM, CDR2 ANQGSEA. The CDR3 is 10 residues long. The ends were cut back, 4 bases at V and 4 bases at J, with 4 bases in the middle. DNA for the CDR3: TGCAGCGTTGCCAGAGAGACCCAGTACTTC. It translates to CSVARETQYF.

This clonotype was recorded many times. This rearrangement joins TRBV15 to TRBJ1-4; 7 positions match TRBD1. This CDR3 contains 15 residues. V shed 0 bases and J 8 bases; nucleotides not matched to a gene: 6. The germline CDR1 and CDR2 sequences are LNHNV and YYDKDF (reference sequence). CDR3 sequence reads: CATSRDGQEGEKLFF. The CDR3 nucleotides are TGTGCCACCAGCAGAGATGGACAGGAGGGGGAAAAACTGTTTTTT.

A single count supports this clonotype. This chain joins TRBV19 and TRBJ2-7; possibly TRBD1 for D (6 bases). Trimming took 6 bases from V and 4 from J, leaving 16 bases between them. Germline CDR1 LNHDA, CDR2 SQIVND (reference sequence). CDR3 length: 14 amino acids. This CDR3 reads CASRLSQGSYEQYF. CDR3 DNA sequence: TGTGCCAGTAGACTTTCACAGGGCTCTTACGAGCAGTACTTC. Full variable domain (missing parts from reference TRBV19 and TRBJ2-7): DGGITQSPKYLFRKEGQNVTLSCEQNLNHDAMYWYRQDPGQGLRLIYYSQIVNDFQKGDIAEGYSVSREKKESFPLTVTSAQKNPTAFYLCASRLSQGSYEQYFGPGTRLTVT.

This clonotype was found a few times. The J gene is TRBJ1-2, the V gene TRBV25-1; D gene unclear. This CDR3 is 18 amino acids long. CDR1 and CDR2 from the germline V gene are MGHDK and SYGVNS. The CDR3 sequence: CVPFRVAIFLCANYGYTF. The CDR3 nucleotides read TGTGTCCCTTTTAGAGTGGCTATATTCTTATGTGCTAACTATGGCTACACCTTC.

This clonotype was seen a handful of times. The chain combines TRBV11-1 with TRBJ1-1, with TRBD1 as a possible D gene (6 bases). Germline V CDR1 and CDR2: SGHAT, FQDESV (reference sequence). V lost 2 bases and J lost 5, with 18 bases in between. The CDR3 runs 16 residues. As DNA, the CDR3 is TGTGCCAGCAGCTTATTTGGGGGCGCCTTTCGGACTGAAGCTTTCTTT. Its translation: CASSLFGGAFRTEAFF.

Points on this clonotype: The junction does not match germline at one end; this may be a read error. This rearrangement joins TRBV29-1 to TRBJ2-1; TRBD1 aligns across 7 bases. CDR3 size: 16 residues. Germline CDR1 SQVTM, CDR2 ANQGSEA. In DNA, the CDR3 is TGCAGCATTGACGGGGCCACAGGGGTTACCTACAATGAGCAGTTCTTC. This sequence encodes CSIDGATGVTYNEQFF.

This clonotype was seen at least ten times. The chain has TRBV19 and TRBJ1-5; D is unclear. V lost 6 bases, J lost 1 base, and 16 bases lay in between. CDR1 is LNHDA and CDR2 is SQIVND in the germline V gene (reference sequence). The length of the CDR3 is 16 residues. As DNA, the CDR3 is TGTGCCAGTAGCAGCCCCTCAGGAAAGAGCAATCAGCCCCAGCATTTT. Protein: CASSSPSGKSNQPQHF. The full variable domain, rest sourced from reference TRBV19 and TRBJ1-5, is DGGITQSPKYLFRKEGQNVTLSCEQNLNHDAMYWYRQDPGQGLRLIYYSQIVNDFQKGDIAEGYSVSREKKESFPLTVTSAQKNPTAFYLCASSSPSGKSNQPQHFGDGTRLSIL.

The V call is TRBV6-5, the J call TRBJ1-5; D is perhaps TRBD1 (6 bases). From germline, CDR1 is MNHEY and CDR2 SVGAGI. The CDR3 loop spans 15 amino acids. The V end lost 0 bases, the J end lost 3 bases, and 9 bases lay between the germline ends. Written as DNA, the CDR3 is TGTGCCAGCAGTTACTCGGAGGGACACAATCAGCCCCAGCATTTT. Translated, it gives CASSYSEGHNQPQHF.

The chain has TRBV30 and TRBJ1-1; 11 nucleotides line up with TRBD1. The CDR3 is 18 residues long. The V and J ends lost 2 bases and 1 base, in that order; junction bases with no gene match: 12. Germline assignment: CDR1 GTSNPN and CDR2 SVGIG (reference sequence). The CDR3 nucleotides are TGTGCCTGGAGTTCATGGACAGGGGGCCCGTCACCGAACACTGAAGCTTTCTTT. Residues: CAWSSWTGGPSPNTEAFF.

The table lists this clonotype with a count of one. V usage is TRBV24-1 and J usage is TRBJ1-3; TRBD1 agrees at 7 bases. Trimming took 11 bases from V and 3 from J; bases not matched to a gene: 12. The CDR3 totals 15 residues. Germline values: CDR1 KGHDR, CDR2 SFDVKD. CDR3 DNA: TGTGCCAGCTCACGAAACAGGGGAGATGGAAACACCATATATTTT. Its translation is CASSRNRGDGNTIYF.

The chain carries TRBV5-4 and TRBJ2-3, with TRBD2 as a possible D gene (6 bases). The CDR3 consists of 18 residues. Germline loops: CDR1 SGHNT, CDR2 YYREEE (reference sequence). Trimming cost V 3 bases and J 2 bases, with 22 bases left between them. CDR3 DNA sequence: TGTGCCAGCAGCTATACGAGAGGGACTCCCGAACACACAGATACGCAGTATTTT. Translating gives CASSYTRGTPEHTDTQYF.

In this sample, this clonotype turned up many times. The CDR3, as DNA: TGTGCCAGCACCTCCCCGCCCAATTCACCCCTCCACTTT. It encodes CASTSPPNSPLHF. The chain couples TRBV6-1 to TRBJ1-6; D unclear. The CDR3 is made up of 13 amino acids. The germline V and J ends were trimmed by 7 bases and 7 bases, with 11 bases remaining between them. Germline lookup yields CDR1 MNHNS and CDR2 SASEGT.

The sample holds many counts of this clonotype. In nucleotides, the CDR3 is TGTGCCAGCAGCCAGAGCAGGGTAAACGAGCAGTACTTC. This translates into CASSQSRVNEQYF. V is TRBV14 and J is TRBJ2-7; possibly TRBD1 for D (5 bases). This CDR3 contains 13 residues. Germline V CDR1 and CDR2: SGHDN, FVKESK. Trimming shortened V by 3 bases and J by 5 bases, and 11 bases separated the two germline ends.

This chain joins TRBV2 and TRBJ1-2; D perhaps matches TRBD1 (5 bases). CDR3 size: 12 residues. Germline CDR1 reads SNHLY; CDR2 reads FYNNEI. V was pared by 1 base and J by 8 bases, with 8 bases between. CDR3 sequence: CASSEGSGGYTF. The CDR3 DNA sequence: TGTGCCAGCAGTGAAGGGTCAGGGGGCTACACCTTC.

The rearrangement links TRBV6-2 or TRBV6-3 to TRBJ1-1; 7 positions match TRBD1. J lost 3 bases, V lost 6 bases, and 4 bases had no gene match. CDR3 length: 13 residues. From germline, CDR1 is MNHEY and CDR2 SVGEGT. The CDR3 coding sequence is TGTGCCAGCAGACAGGGGAGTTACACTGAAGCTTTCTTT. Translating gives CASRQGSYTEAFF.

The gene calls are TRBV29-1 and TRBJ1-6, with 10 positions matching TRBD1. This CDR3 spans 14 amino acids. With V trimmed by 8 bases and J by 6 bases, 7 bases remained unmatched. Germline V gives CDR1 SQVTM, CDR2 ANQGSEA. The CDR3 region has the DNA TGCAGCCCTTCGGACAGGGGGGGTAATTCACCCCTCCACTTT. Translation: CSPSDRGGNSPLHF.

Ten or more counts support this clonotype. The rearrangement joins TRBV20-1 to TRBJ2-7, with 10 bases matching TRBD1. V lost 5 bases and J lost 4; bases outside the gene matches: 2. The CDR3 length is 12 residues. Germline V gene sequence: CDR1 DFQATT, CDR2 SNEGSKA (reference sequence). The CDR3 reads CSAWTGGYEQYF. The CDR3 DNA sequence: TGCAGTGCTTGGACAGGGGGATACGAGCAGTACTTC.

This clonotype has just a few counts. The chain carries TRBV20-1 and TRBJ1-2, with 9 bases matching TRBD1. The CDR3 loop spans 15 amino acids. Unmatched junction bases numbered 7, after V lost 0 bases and J lost 5 bases. Germline CDR1 and CDR2: DFQATT and SNEGSKA (reference sequence). The CDR3: CSAREQGALGYGYTF. CDR3 DNA: TGCAGTGCTAGAGAACAGGGGGCATTGGGTTATGGCTACACCTTC.

This clonotype was seen ten or more times. The junction departs from germline at one end; a sequencing error may be responsible. V and J are TRBV10-3 and TRBJ2-7; 14 nucleotides match TRBD2. This CDR3 has 16 amino acids. Germline CDR1 and CDR2: ENHRY and SYGVKD. Here the CDR3 DNA reads TGTGCCAGCAGTGGCCCTGGACTAGCGGGGGGAAGTGGGCAGTACTTC. This translates into CASSGPGLAGGSGQYF.

This clonotype came up many times. V gene TRBV25-1 combines with J gene TRBJ2-1; D is undetermined. The CDR3 is 12 residues long. Germline values: CDR1 MGHDK, CDR2 SYGVNS. V lost 3 bases, J lost 8 bases, and 8 bases lay in between. CDR3 coding DNA: TGTGCCAGCAGTGATTTAAATCATGAGCAGTTCTTC. Its protein is CASSDLNHEQFF.

This clonotype has ten or more counts. This chain joins TRBV19 and TRBJ2-5; 11 bases fit TRBD2. Germline CDR1 is LNHDA and CDR2 is SQIVND (reference sequence). This CDR3 contains 15 residues. V shed 4 bases and J 2 bases; nucleotides not matched to a gene: 3. CDR3 bases: TGTGCCAGTAGTACCGTAGCGGGAGGGCAAGAGACCCAGTACTTC. Translated: CASSTVAGGQETQYF.

Note on this clonotype: One end of the junction varies from germline; a read error may be responsible. The chain couples TRBV7-2 to TRBJ2-2; D assignment may be TRBD1 or TRBD2 (6 bases each). This CDR3 is 17 amino acids long. CDR1 and CDR2 from the germline V gene are SGHTA and FQGNSA. CDR3 sequence reads: CASSLAGGFANTGELSF. Written as DNA, the CDR3 is TGTGCCAGCAGCTTAGCAGGGGGGTTTGCGAACACCGGGGAGCTGTCTTTT.

The chain links TRBV19 to TRBJ1-6; the D is unclear. Trimming removed 7 bases at V and 7 bases at J, with 11 bases between. The CDR3 runs 13 residues. CDR1 is LNHDA, CDR2 SQIVND, per germline (reference sequence). The DNA for the CDR3 is TGTGCCAGTAAAGGTATGGGGAATTCACCCCTCCACTTT. It translates to CASKGMGNSPLHF.

This clonotype was recorded at least ten times. The chain is built from TRBV9 and TRBJ2-6; weak D call: TRBD2 (5 bases). V was cut by 0 bases and J by 2 bases, with 6 bases left in between. Germline V CDR1 and CDR2: SGDLS, YYNGEE. CDR3 size: 15 residues. CDR3 sequence (DNA): TGTGCCAGCAGCGTAGGAGGGACTGGGGCCAACGTCCTGACTTTC. It translates to CASSVGGTGANVLTF. The full variable domain, in which reference TRBV9 and TRBJ2-6 provide the parts outside the CDR3, is DSGVTQTPKHLITATGQRVTLRCSPRSGDLSVYWYQQSLDQGLQFLIQYYNGEERAKGNILERFSAQQFPDLHSELNLSSLELGDSALYFCASSVGGTGANVLTFGAGSRLTVL.

This clonotype was seen many times. The chain carries TRBV19 and TRBJ1-1; D is perhaps TRBD1 (6 bases). Trimming pared 9 bases from V and 1 base from J, leaving 9 bases between. This CDR3 is built from 12 residues. Germline V gives CDR1 LNHDA, CDR2 SQIVND (reference sequence). This chain's CDR3 is CASSDRNTEAFF. The CDR3 nucleotides read TGTGCCAGCTCGGACAGGAACACTGAAGCTTTCTTT.

This clonotype was counted a few times. CDR3 in DNA: TGCAGTGCGTGGACTAGCCGGACTAGCACAGATACGCAGTATTTT. Protein: CSAWTSRTSTDTQYF. The rearrangement uses TRBV20-1 and TRBJ2-3, with TRBD2 identical over 8 bases. CDR1 DFQATT and CDR2 SNEGSKA come from the germline V gene (reference sequence). V lost 6 bases and J lost 0; bases outside the gene matches: 8. CDR3 length: 15 amino acids.

This clonotype was observed a handful of times. The rearrangement links TRBV13 to TRBJ1-1; tentative D call: TRBD1 (5 bases). Trimming left V 4 bases short and J 5 bases short, with 17 bases between. Germline CDR1 reads PRHDT; CDR2 reads FYEKMQ (reference sequence). There are 15 residues in the CDR3. Here the CDR3 reads CASSSKHERGTEAFF. In nucleotides, the CDR3 is TGTGCCAGCAGCTCGAAACACGAACGGGGGACTGAAGCTTTCTTT. Full variable domain (rest looked up from reference TRBV13 and TRBJ1-1): AAGVIQSPRHLIKEKRETATLKCYPIPRHDTVYWYQQGPGQDPQFLISFYEKMQSDKGSIPDRFSAQQFSDYHSELNMSSLELGDSALYFCASSSKHERGTEAFFGQGTRLTVV.

This clonotype was detected ten times or more. A junction boundary mismatches the germline segment, possibly from a read error. This chain joins TRBV11-2 and TRBJ1-2; 7 bases line up with TRBD1. CDR3 length equals 14 residues. CDR1 is SGHAT and CDR2 is FQNNGV in the germline V gene. DNA of the CDR3: TGCGCCAGCAGCTTGGGACAGCTAAACTATGGCTACACCTTC. Protein product: CASSLGQLNYGYTF. The whole variable domain, remainder taken from reference TRBV11-2 and TRBJ1-2, is EAGVAQSPRYKIIEKRQSVAFWCNPISGHATLYWYQQILGQGPKLLIQFQNNGVVDDSQLPKDRFSAERLKGVDSTLKIQPAKLEDSAVYLCASSLGQLNYGYTFGSGTRLTVV.